This T cell receptor (beta chain) came from a study of tumor-infiltrating lymphocytes in primary liver carcinoma. On this clonotype: Its antigen remains unidentified.

Total RNA amounting to 500 ng was the source from which TCR beta cDNA was made with a constant-region primer. Amplification in three nested multiplex PCR rounds with slightly modified ARM-PCR gave rise to TCR beta libraries. Amplification in the first two PCR rounds was performed using TRBV1-TRBV30 forward primers and a C-beta reverse primer for around 10 cycles each. A single record per CDR3 protein comes from TCRdb applying MiXCR to the multiplex PCR reads. The table shows approximately 73,000 distinct CDR3 sequences, with over 55% occurring only once. Study-wide points: Against blood, tumors held a significantly higher top-250-clone fraction (p = 0.039).

The source material, roughly 18-32 mg of unsorted bulk tissue, was used to co-extract RNA and DNA. CDR3 length: 19 residues. CDR1 and CDR2 from the germline V gene are WSHSY and SAAADI. The J segment lost 2 bases and the V segment lost 7 bases, leaving 20 bases of the junction unmatched. Material for sequencing was liver tumor tissue from sampling region 4. The subset here: tumor region T4, right-lateral pole. The J gene is TRBJ2-7, the V gene TRBV10-2; 10 nucleotides match TRBD2. The clonotype comes from a woman aged 55-69 years with primary liver carcinoma and hepatitis B virus infection. This chain's CDR3 is CASTSWGSGRNGATYEQYF. For the CDR3, the DNA is TGCGCCAGCACTTCTTGGGGTAGCGGGAGGAATGGGGCGACCTACGAGCAGTACTTC.